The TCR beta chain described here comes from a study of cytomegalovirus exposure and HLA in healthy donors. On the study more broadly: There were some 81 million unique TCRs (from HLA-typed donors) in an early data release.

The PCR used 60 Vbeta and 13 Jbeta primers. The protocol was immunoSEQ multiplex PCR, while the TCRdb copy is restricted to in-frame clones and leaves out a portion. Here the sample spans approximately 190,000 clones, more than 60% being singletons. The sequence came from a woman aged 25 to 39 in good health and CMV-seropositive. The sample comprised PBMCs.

CDR3 sequence reads: CAIRDRGSDGYTF. The CDR3 DNA is TGTGCCATCAGGGACAGGGGATCGGATGGCTACACCTTC. The chain has TRBV10-3 and TRBJ1-2; 9 bases align to TRBD1. Germline V gives CDR1 ENHRY, CDR2 SYGVKD. This CDR3 has 13 residues. V lost 6 bases to trimming and J lost 6 bases; unmatched junction nucleotides: 5.